These 32 T cell receptor beta chains were sequenced from one sample in a study of blood T cells in healthy people across ages. The use of a sample-barcoded 5' primer and a J-beta primer mix characterized a second PCR of roughly 6 to 11 cycles. TCRdb re-derived calls from the 5' RACE reads in MiXCR, one entry per CDR3 protein. The data hold around 1,700,000 distinct CDR3 sequences, with roughly 30% observed a single time. Specimen: blood. The origin of the receptors is a woman aged 25-40 years in good health.

This clonotype was detected ten times or more. The gene calls are TRBV29-1 and TRBJ2-5; no firm D call. The V gene lost 4 bases and the J gene lost 1 base, with 7 bases spanning the gap. Looked up from germline, CDR1 is SQVTM and CDR2 is ANQGSEA. The CDR3 totals 12 residues. This CDR3 is CSVVAVQETQYF. The CDR3 coding sequence is TGCAGCGTTGTGGCAGTCCAAGAGACCCAGTACTTC.

The rearrangement links TRBV3-1 to TRBJ2-3, with D unresolved. The CDR3 covers 15 residues. Germline V gene sequence: CDR1 LGHDT, CDR2 YNNKEL (reference sequence). V was trimmed by 0 bases and J by 3 bases, leaving 10 bases between them. The CDR3 here is CASSQDTTETDTQYF. The CDR3 region has the DNA TGTGCCAGCAGCCAAGATACGACGGAGACAGATACGCAGTATTTT.

The chain has TRBV7-9 and TRBJ2-1; 7 bases line up with TRBD2. The germline CDR1 and CDR2 sequences are SEHNR and FQNEAQ (reference sequence). The J segment lost 6 bases and the V segment lost 2 bases, leaving 7 bases of the junction unmatched. CDR3 length: 15 residues. The CDR3 loop reads CASSLPQTSFNEQFF. The DNA for the CDR3 is TGTGCCAGCAGCTTACCCCAGACTAGCTTCAATGAGCAGTTCTTC.

At least ten counts were recorded for this clonotype. The chain uses TRBV5-1 and TRBJ2-1; 7 bases are a match to TRBD2. The V and J ends lost 3 bases and 8 bases, in that order; junction bases with no gene match: 5. The germline CDR1 and CDR2 sequences are SGHRS and YFSETQ. There are 13 residues in the CDR3. The DNA of the CDR3 is TGCGCCAGCAGCTCACTAGCGAGCGATGAGCAGTTCTTC. It codes for CASSSLASDEQFF.

The V gene is TRBV25-1, the J gene TRBJ2-5; D gene uncertain. V gave up 1 base and J gave up 2 bases, with 11 bases separating them. Germline lookup yields CDR1 MGHDK and CDR2 SYGVNS. This CDR3 has 15 residues. CDR3: CASSESGVVQETQYF. The CDR3 nucleotides read TGTGCCAGCAGTGAATCCGGCGTAGTACAAGAGACCCAGTACTTC.

Points on this clonotype: This likely traces to a read error, being one base from a far larger clone. V gene TRBV11-2 combines with J gene TRBJ2-1, with 8 positions matching TRBD1. Germline V gene data show CDR1 as SGHAT and CDR2 as FQNNGV. The J segment lost 8 bases and the V segment lost 1 base, leaving 4 bases of the junction unmatched. The CDR3 loop spans 14 amino acids. The CDR3 sequence: CASSLGTGYDEQFF. DNA for the CDR3: TGTGCCAGCAGCTTAGGGACAGGGTACGATGAGCAGTTCTTC.

The genes are TRBV7-2 and TRBJ2-4; the match to TRBD1 covers 8 bases. Unmatched junction bases numbered 3, after V lost 2 bases and J lost 6 bases. The CDR3 spans 14 residues. Germline V gene lookup returns CDR1 SGHTA and CDR2 FQGNSA. This chain's CDR3 is CASSLSGGVNIQYF. CDR3 sequence (DNA): TGTGCCAGCAGCTTATCAGGGGGCGTAAACATTCAGTACTTC.

This clonotype appeared a few times. This chain links TRBV24-1 with TRBJ1-5, with D tentatively TRBD1 (6 bases). This CDR3 spans 13 amino acids. Trimming took off 6 bases at V and 4 bases at J, with 9 bases between the two ends. The germline CDR1 and CDR2 sequences are KGHDR and SFDVKD. The CDR3: CATSYRANQPQHF. As DNA, the CDR3 is TGTGCCACCAGTTACAGGGCAAATCAGCCCCAGCATTTT.

This clonotype was detected only a few times. The V gene is TRBV7-9, the J gene TRBJ2-1; 7 nucleotides agree with TRBD1. The germline V gene has CDR1 SEHNR and CDR2 FQNEAQ (reference sequence). This CDR3 contains 15 residues. J was trimmed by 4 bases and V by 5 bases; bases with no gene match: 8. CDR3 protein: CASSHTGVGYNEQFF. DNA for the CDR3: TGTGCCAGCAGCCATACAGGGGTGGGGTACAATGAGCAGTTCTTC.

The chain employs TRBV20-1 and TRBJ2-7; D may be TRBD1 or TRBD2 (5 bases each). The CDR3 length is 12 residues. Germline assignment: CDR1 DFQATT and CDR2 SNEGSKA (reference sequence). Trimming left V 8 bases short and J 2 bases short, with 13 bases between. The CDR3 sequence: CSPRDPAYEQYF. As DNA, the CDR3 is TGCAGTCCGAGGGACCCCGCCTACGAGCAGTACTTC.

Concerning this clonotype itself: An end of the junction differs from the germline gene, which may be a read error. V gene TRBV12-3 or TRBV12-4 combines with J gene TRBJ1-3; D remains unclear. This CDR3 contains 16 residues. The CDR3, as DNA: TGTGCCGGCAGTTTTCGGGAGGGAGGGCCTGGAAACACCATATATTTT. Residues: CAGSFREGGPGNTIYF.

This chain links TRBV20-1 with TRBJ1-5; D ambiguous. The ends were cut back, 0 bases at V and 7 bases at J, with 7 bases in the middle. The CDR3 has 12 amino acids. Germline loops: CDR1 DFQATT, CDR2 SNEGSKA (reference sequence). This CDR3 is CSARDNIQPQHF. CDR3 in DNA: TGCAGTGCTAGAGATAACATCCAGCCCCAGCATTTT.

The genes are TRBV5-1 and TRBJ2-5, with 8 bases fitting TRBD2. The J call is doubtful: the DNA matches TRBJ2-7 better. Germline CDR1 and CDR2: SGHRS and YFSETQ. This CDR3 is 15 amino acids long. This CDR3 is CASSLQAGDLSEQYF. CDR3 nucleotides: TGCGCCAGCAGCTTGCAAGCGGGAGACTTAAGCGAGCAGTACTTC.

In this sample, this clonotype turned up a few times. The rearrangement uses TRBV9 and TRBJ2-6; D might be TRBD2 (6 bases). Per germline, CDR1 SGDLS and CDR2 YYNGEE. The CDR3 loop spans 15 amino acids. The V end was cut by 5 bases, the J end by 2 bases, with 11 bases between. This chain's CDR3 is CASREGAPGANVLTF. The CDR3 DNA follows: TGTGCCAGCAGGGAGGGTGCTCCTGGGGCCAACGTCCTGACTTTC.

The genes are TRBV12-3 or TRBV12-4 and TRBJ1-2; the D gene is possibly TRBD1 (6 bases). The CDR3 spans 16 residues. V shed 6 bases and J shed 1 base, with 18 bases lying between them. CDR3 coding DNA: TGTGCCAGCAGCCAGCGTAAGACAGGTGATAACTATGGCTACACCTTC. Its translation: CASSQRKTGDNYGYTF.

The V call is TRBV5-1, the J call TRBJ2-2; no clear D. CDR3 length: 13 residues. V lost 0 bases and J lost 5, with 5 bases in between. The germline V gene has CDR1 SGHRS and CDR2 YFSETQ. This CDR3 reads CASSLAFTGELFF. CDR3 nucleotides: TGCGCCAGCAGCTTGGCGTTTACCGGGGAGCTGTTTTTT.

This clonotype was counted between two and nine times. The rearrangement links TRBV2 to TRBJ2-7; TRBD1 agrees at 8 bases. From germline, CDR1 is SNHLY and CDR2 FYNNEI. There are 15 residues in the CDR3. Unmatched junction bases numbered 6, after V lost 5 bases and J lost 0 bases. The CDR3 loop is CASSTGTGGSYEQYF. The CDR3, as DNA: TGTGCCAGCAGTACCGGGACAGGAGGCTCCTACGAGCAGTACTTC.

In regard to this clonotype: A read error is possible here, since a much larger clone lies one base away. The chain uses TRBV29-1 and TRBJ2-7; maybe TRBD2 (5 bases). Looked up from germline, CDR1 is SQVTM and CDR2 is ANQGSEA. Trimming shortened V by 2 bases and J by 0 bases, and 11 bases separated the two germline ends. There are 14 residues in the CDR3. CDR3 in amino acids: CSVESLEASYEQYF. The DNA for the CDR3 is TGCAGCGTTGAATCTCTGGAGGCCTCCTACGAGCAGTACTTC.

The gene calls are TRBV6-5 and TRBJ2-2; TRBD2 matches 8 bases. Germline lookup yields CDR1 MNHEY and CDR2 SVGAGI. This CDR3 comprises 16 residues. Unmatched junction bases numbered 10, after V lost 6 bases and J lost 4 bases. The CDR3 loop reads CASRRASGHPTGELFF. CDR3 nucleotides: TGTGCCAGCAGACGGGCTAGCGGGCATCCCACCGGGGAGCTGTTTTTT.

This clonotype was seen only a few times. The chain carries TRBV7-9 and TRBJ1-2; TRBD1 is a possible D gene (5 bases). With 7 bases removed from V and 6 bases from J, the gap between germline ends came to 15 bases. The CDR3 consists of 13 residues. Germline values: CDR1 SEHNR, CDR2 FQNEAQ (reference sequence). The CDR3 loop is CASNPQQAHGYTF. The CDR3 nucleotides read TGTGCCAGCAACCCCCAACAGGCACATGGCTACACCTTC.

This clonotype was detected many times. The J gene is TRBJ2-7, the V gene TRBV29-1, with D unresolved. The CDR3 consists of 12 residues. Germline CDR1 is SQVTM and CDR2 is ANQGSEA. Between the trimmed V and J ends, which lost 5 bases and 2 bases, there was a span of 10 bases. The CDR3 nucleotides read TGCAGCGTTCTTCTCGCCGCCTACGAGCAGTACTTC. Translating gives CSVLLAAYEQYF.

This chain uses TRBV5-1 with TRBJ2-3, with 10 bases aligning to TRBD2. This CDR3 comprises 16 residues. Germline loops: CDR1 SGHRS, CDR2 YFSETQ. V shed 4 bases and J 2 bases; nucleotides not matched to a gene: 7. The CDR3 loop reads CASSPGTSDFTDTQYF. The CDR3 region has the DNA TGCGCCAGCAGCCCCGGGACTAGCGATTTCACAGATACGCAGTATTTT.

There are a few counts of this clonotype. This chain links TRBV20-1 with TRBJ2-5; a possible D gene is TRBD1 (7 bases). Germline assignment: CDR1 DFQATT and CDR2 SNEGSKA (reference sequence). Trimming removed 0 bases from V and 4 bases from J, with 18 bases in between. The CDR3 loop spans 16 amino acids. The CDR3 nucleotides are TGCAGTGCTAGAGATCTCCCAGGGGGGCGGGTAGAGACCCAGTACTTC. Its protein product is CSARDLPGGRVETQYF.

V is TRBV5-6 and J is TRBJ1-4, with D possibly TRBD1 on 6 matching bases. This CDR3 is 16 amino acids long. Looked up from germline, CDR1 is SGHDT and CDR2 is YYEEEE. V was shortened by 2 bases and J by 5 bases, with 16 bases between the two germline ends. CDR3 amino acids: CASSFGQGIGNEKLFF. The CDR3 DNA sequence: TGTGCCAGCAGCTTCGGGCAGGGGATCGGGAATGAAAAACTGTTTTTT. Full variable domain (missing parts from reference TRBV5-6 and TRBJ1-4): DAGVTQSPTHLIKTRGQQVTLRCSPKSGHDTVSWYQQALGQGPQFIFQYYEEEERQRGNFPDRFSGHQFPNYSSELNVNALLLGDSALYLCASSFGQGIGNEKLFFGSGTQLSVL.

The chain recombines TRBV29-1 with TRBJ2-5; D unclear. The CDR3 covers 13 residues. V dropped 4 bases and J dropped 0 bases, with 9 bases sitting between them. Germline lookup yields CDR1 SQVTM and CDR2 ANQGSEA. CDR3 residues: CSVVTPYQETQYF. CDR3 sequence (DNA): TGCAGCGTTGTGACACCTTACCAAGAGACCCAGTACTTC. The full variable domain, in which reference TRBV29-1 and TRBJ2-5 provide the parts outside the CDR3, is SAVISQKPSRDICQRGTSLTIQCQVDSQVTMMFWYRQQPGQSLTLIATANQGSEATYESGFVIDKFPISRPNLTFSTLTVSNMSPEDSSIYLCSVVTPYQETQYFGPGTRLLVL.

In DNA, the CDR3 is TGTGCCAGCAGCTCACAGGGGAGGCAGTTCTTC. Translated: CASSSQGRQFF. The chain couples TRBV28 to TRBJ2-1; 7 bases are shared with TRBD1. The CDR3 runs to 11 residues. Germline lookup yields CDR1 MDHEN and CDR2 SYDVKM. Trimming at V came to 6 bases and at J to 12 bases, leaving 5 bases not matched to a gene.

This clonotype appeared many times. This chain connects TRBV7-9 to TRBJ2-7, with TRBD1 as a possible D gene (7 bases). Trimming took 7 bases from V and 5 from J, leaving 12 bases between them. The CDR3 runs 12 residues. Germline CDR1 SEHNR, CDR2 FQNEAQ (reference sequence). The CDR3 spells CASTRGEDEQYF. The CDR3 nucleotides are TGTGCCAGCACCAGGGGGGAGGACGAGCAGTACTTC.

At least ten counts were recorded for this clonotype. The rearrangement uses TRBV12-3 or TRBV12-4 and TRBJ2-1; 10 bases match TRBD2. Trimming cost V 4 bases and J 8 bases; bases outside gene matches: 11. CDR3 length equals 16 residues. The CDR3 region is CASSSLISGRGDEQFF. DNA for the CDR3: TGTGCCAGCAGTTCCCTAATAAGCGGGAGGGGCGATGAGCAGTTCTTC.

The chain has TRBV10-3 and TRBJ2-1; 9 positions agree with TRBD1. The germline gives CDR1 ENHRY, CDR2 SYGVKD. The CDR3 is 15 residues long. Trimming removed 4 bases from V and 9 bases from J; junction bases left unmatched: 10. In nucleotides, the CDR3 is TGTGCCATCAGTGGGCCGGGACAGGGAGGCCGTGAGCAGTTCTTC. It is translated as CAISGPGQGGREQFF.

This chain links TRBV4-2 with TRBJ2-7, with TRBD1 matching over 9 bases. V shed 1 base, J shed 7 bases, and the junction held 5 bases outside the gene matches. The CDR3 length is 14 residues. Germline V CDR1 and CDR2: LGHNA, YNFKEQ. CDR3 sequence (DNA): TGTGCCAGCAGCCAAGTCAGAGGGACAGGGGAGCAGTACTTC. This codes for CASSQVRGTGEQYF.

The chain recombines TRBV20-1 with TRBJ2-2; 11 nucleotides line up with TRBD2. CDR1 is DFQATT and CDR2 is SNEGSKA in the germline V gene (reference sequence). The CDR3 consists of 17 residues. V gave up 0 bases and J gave up 4 bases; unmatched junction bases: 7. The CDR3 is CSAREGLADLGTGELFF. The DNA of the CDR3 is TGCAGTGCTAGAGAGGGACTAGCGGATCTTGGCACCGGGGAGCTGTTTTTT.

This clonotype has more than one count but fewer than ten. The chain uses TRBV10-3 and TRBJ1-4; the D gene is possibly TRBD1 (5 bases). Germline V gives CDR1 ENHRY, CDR2 SYGVKD. The CDR3 contains 14 residues. Between the trimmed V and J ends, which lost 8 bases and 7 bases, there was a span of 17 bases. The CDR3 protein is CAISNGGEAEKLFF. CDR3 sequence (DNA): TGTGCCATCTCAAATGGGGGGGAGGCTGAAAAACTGTTTTTT.